The entry that follows covers one TCR beta chain sequence. This record belongs to a study of neoadjuvant nivolumab and ipilimumab in lung cancer. V shed 3 bases and J shed 4 bases, with 10 bases lying between them. Germline CDR1 SGHVS, CDR2 FQNEAQ. The CDR3 is made up of 13 amino acids. Using immunoSEQ multiplex PCR, the repertoire was profiled, and TCRdb retains in-frame clones only, with some absent. The sample yields about 30,000 clones, approximately 86% seen once. This rearrangement joins TRBV7-8 to TRBJ2-7, with D unclear. The sequence was obtained from an adult with non-small cell lung cancer. Specimen: tumor tissue, collected after neoadjuvant nivolumab, alone or with ipilimumab, at or shortly before surgery. This chain's CDR3 is CASSFTVQYEQYF. Here the CDR3 DNA reads TGTGCCAGCAGCTTTACTGTGCAGTACGAGCAGTACTTC.